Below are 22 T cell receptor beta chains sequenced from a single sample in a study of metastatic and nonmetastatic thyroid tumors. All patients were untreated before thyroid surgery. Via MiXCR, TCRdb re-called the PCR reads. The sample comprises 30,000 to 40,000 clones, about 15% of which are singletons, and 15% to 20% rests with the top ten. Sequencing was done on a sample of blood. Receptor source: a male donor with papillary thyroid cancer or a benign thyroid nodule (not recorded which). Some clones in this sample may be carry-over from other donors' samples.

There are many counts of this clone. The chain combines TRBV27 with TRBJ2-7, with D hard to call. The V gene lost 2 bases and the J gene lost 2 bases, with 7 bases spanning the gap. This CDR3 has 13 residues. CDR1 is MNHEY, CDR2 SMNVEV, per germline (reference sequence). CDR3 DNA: TGTGCCAGCAGTTTAGGGCGGCCCTACGAGCAGTACTTC. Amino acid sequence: CASSLGRPYEQYF.

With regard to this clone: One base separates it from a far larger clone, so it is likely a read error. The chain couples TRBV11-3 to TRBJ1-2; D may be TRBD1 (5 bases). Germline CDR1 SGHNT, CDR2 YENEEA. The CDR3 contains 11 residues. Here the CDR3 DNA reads TGTGCCATCAGCGGGGGCTATGGCTACACCTTC. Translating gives CAISGGYGYTF.

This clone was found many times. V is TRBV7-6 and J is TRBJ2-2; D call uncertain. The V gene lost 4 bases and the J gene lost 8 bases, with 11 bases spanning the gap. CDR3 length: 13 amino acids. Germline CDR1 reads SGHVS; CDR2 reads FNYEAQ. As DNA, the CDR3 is TGTGCCAGCAGCTCCGGGCGTTCAGGGGAGCTGTTTTTT. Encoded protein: CASSSGRSGELFF. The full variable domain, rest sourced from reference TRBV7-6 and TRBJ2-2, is GAGVSQSPRYKVTKRGQDVALRCDPISGHVSLYWYRQALGQGPEFLTYFNYEAQQDKSGLPNDRFSAERPEGSISTLTIQRTEQRDSAMYRCASSSGRSGELFFGEGSRLTVL.

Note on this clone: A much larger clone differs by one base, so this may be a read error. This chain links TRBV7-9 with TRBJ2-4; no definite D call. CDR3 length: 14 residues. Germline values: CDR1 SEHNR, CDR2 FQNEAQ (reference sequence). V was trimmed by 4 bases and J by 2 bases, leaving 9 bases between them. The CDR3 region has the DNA TGTGCCAGCAGCTCGTATATATCCAAAAACATTCAGTACTTC. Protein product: CASSSYISKNIQYF.

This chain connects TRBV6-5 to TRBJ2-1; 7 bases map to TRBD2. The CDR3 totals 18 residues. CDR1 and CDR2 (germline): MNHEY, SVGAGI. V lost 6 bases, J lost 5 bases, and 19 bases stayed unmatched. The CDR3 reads CASSPRPTTLAADNEQFF. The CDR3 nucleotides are TGTGCCAGCAGCCCCCGGCCCACGACCCTAGCGGCTGACAATGAGCAGTTCTTC.

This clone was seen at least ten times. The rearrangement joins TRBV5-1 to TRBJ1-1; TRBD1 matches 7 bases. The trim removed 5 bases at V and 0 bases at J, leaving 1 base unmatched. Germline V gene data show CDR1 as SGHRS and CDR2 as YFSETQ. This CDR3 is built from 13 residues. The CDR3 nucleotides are TGCGCCAGCAGACAGGGGTTGAACACTGAAGCTTTCTTT. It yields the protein CASRQGLNTEAFF.

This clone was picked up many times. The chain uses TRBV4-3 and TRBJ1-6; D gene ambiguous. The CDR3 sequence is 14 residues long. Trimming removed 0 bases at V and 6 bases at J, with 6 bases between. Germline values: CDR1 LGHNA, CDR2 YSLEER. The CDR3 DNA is TGCGCCAGCAGCCAAGATGGTTCTAATTCACCCCTCCACTTT. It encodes CASSQDGSNSPLHF.

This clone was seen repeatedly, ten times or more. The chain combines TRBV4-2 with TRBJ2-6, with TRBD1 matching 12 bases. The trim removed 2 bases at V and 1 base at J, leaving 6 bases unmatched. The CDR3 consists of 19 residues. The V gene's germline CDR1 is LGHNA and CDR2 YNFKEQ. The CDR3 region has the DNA TGTGCCAGCAGCCAACGACCGGGACAGGGGGCTTCTGGGGCCAACGTCCTGACTTTC. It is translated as CASSQRPGQGASGANVLTF.

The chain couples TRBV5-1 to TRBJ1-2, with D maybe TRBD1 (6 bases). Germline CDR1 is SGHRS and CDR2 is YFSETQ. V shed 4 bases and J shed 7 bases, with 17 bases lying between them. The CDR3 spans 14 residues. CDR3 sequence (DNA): TGCGCCAGCAGCCCGCCCACAGGGCTCGGTGGCTACACCTTC. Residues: CASSPPTGLGGYTF.

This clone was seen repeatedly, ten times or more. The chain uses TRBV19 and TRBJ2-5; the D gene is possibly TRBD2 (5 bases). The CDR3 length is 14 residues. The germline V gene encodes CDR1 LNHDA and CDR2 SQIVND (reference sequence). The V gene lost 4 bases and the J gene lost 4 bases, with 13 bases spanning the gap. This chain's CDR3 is CASSSTGMGETQYF. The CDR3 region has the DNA TGTGCCAGTAGTAGCACGGGGATGGGAGAGACCCAGTACTTC.

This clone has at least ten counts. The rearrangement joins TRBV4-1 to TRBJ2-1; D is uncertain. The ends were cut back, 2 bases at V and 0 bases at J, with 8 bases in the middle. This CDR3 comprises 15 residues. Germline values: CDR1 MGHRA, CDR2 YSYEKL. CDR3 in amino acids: CASSQLVSSYNEQFF. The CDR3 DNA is TGCGCCAGCAGCCAACTCGTGAGCTCCTACAATGAGCAGTTCTTC.

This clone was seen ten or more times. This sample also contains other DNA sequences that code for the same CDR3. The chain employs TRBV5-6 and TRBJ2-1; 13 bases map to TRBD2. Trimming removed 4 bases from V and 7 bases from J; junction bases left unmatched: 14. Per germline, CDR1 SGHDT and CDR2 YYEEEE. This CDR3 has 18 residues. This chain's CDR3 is CASSKRRTGTSGKNEQFF. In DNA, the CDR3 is TGTGCCAGCAGCAAACGGCGAACCGGGACTAGCGGGAAGAATGAGCAGTTCTTC.

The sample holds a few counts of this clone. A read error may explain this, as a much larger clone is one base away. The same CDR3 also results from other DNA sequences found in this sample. The CDR3 DNA reads as TGCAGCGTTCCAGCAGGGTTAGGTGCTTTCTTT. Protein product: CSVPAGLGAFF. The rearrangement joins TRBV29-1 to TRBJ1-1; the D gene is possibly TRBD1 (5 bases). This CDR3 is built from 11 residues. Germline CDR1 and CDR2: SQVTM and ANQGSEA. Trimming shortened V by 5 bases and J by 11 bases, and 15 bases separated the two germline ends.

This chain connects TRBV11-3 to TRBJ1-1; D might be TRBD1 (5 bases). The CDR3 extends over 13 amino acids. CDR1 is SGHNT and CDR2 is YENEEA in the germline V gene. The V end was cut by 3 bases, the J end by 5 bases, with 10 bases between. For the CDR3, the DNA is TGTGCCAGCAGCTTCGGGGGGTGGACTGAAGCTTTCTTT. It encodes CASSFGGWTEAFF.

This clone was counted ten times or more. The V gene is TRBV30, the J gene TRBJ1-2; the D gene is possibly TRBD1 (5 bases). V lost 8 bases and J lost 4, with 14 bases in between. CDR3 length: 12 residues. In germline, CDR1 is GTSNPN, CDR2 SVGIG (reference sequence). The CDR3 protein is CATTGPIYGYTF. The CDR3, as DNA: TGTGCCACGACGGGGCCTATCTATGGCTACACCTTC.

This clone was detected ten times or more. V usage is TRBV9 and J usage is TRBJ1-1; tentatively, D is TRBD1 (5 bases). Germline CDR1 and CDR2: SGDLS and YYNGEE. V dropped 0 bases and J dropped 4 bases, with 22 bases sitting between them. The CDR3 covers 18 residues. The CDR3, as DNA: TGTGCCAGCAGCGTAGAAGGTCGGGCAGGGTCGAGGATCACTGAAGCTTTCTTT. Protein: CASSVEGRAGSRITEAFF.

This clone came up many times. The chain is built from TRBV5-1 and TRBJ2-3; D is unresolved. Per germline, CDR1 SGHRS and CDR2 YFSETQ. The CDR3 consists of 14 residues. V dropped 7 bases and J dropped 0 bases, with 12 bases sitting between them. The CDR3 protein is CASSPLLSTDTQYF. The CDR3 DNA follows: TGCGCCAGCTCTCCTTTGCTCAGCACAGATACGCAGTATTTT.

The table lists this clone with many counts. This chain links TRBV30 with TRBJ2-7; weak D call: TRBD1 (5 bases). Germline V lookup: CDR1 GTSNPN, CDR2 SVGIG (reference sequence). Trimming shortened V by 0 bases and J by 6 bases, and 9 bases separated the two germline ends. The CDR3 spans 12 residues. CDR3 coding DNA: TGTGCCTGGAGTGTACTGGGGCGCGAGCAGTACTTC. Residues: CAWSVLGREQYF.

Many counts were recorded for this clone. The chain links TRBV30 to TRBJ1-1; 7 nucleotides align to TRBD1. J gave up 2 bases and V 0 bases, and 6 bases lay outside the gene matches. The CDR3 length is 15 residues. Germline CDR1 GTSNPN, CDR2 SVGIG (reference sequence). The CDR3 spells CAWSVQYRGNTEAFF. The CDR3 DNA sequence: TGTGCCTGGAGTGTTCAGTACAGGGGAAACACTGAAGCTTTCTTT.

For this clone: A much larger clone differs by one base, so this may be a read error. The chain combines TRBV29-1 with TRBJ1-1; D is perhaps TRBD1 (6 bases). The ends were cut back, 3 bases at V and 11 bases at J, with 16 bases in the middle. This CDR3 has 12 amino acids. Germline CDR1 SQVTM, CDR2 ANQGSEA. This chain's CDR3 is CSVDEGVIRAFF. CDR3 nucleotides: TGCAGCGTTGATGAGGGGGTGATAAGGGCTTTCTTT.

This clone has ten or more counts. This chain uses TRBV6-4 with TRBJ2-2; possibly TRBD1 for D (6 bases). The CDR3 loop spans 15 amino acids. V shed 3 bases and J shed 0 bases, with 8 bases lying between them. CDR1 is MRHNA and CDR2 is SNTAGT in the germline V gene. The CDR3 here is CASSEQGANTGELFF. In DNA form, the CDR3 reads TGTGCCAGCAGTGAACAGGGTGCGAACACCGGGGAGCTGTTTTTT.

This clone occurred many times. The chain's CDR3 is CSAKWQLNTEAFF. The CDR3 bases are TGCAGCGCAAAGTGGCAGTTGAACACTGAAGCTTTCTTT. The J gene is TRBJ1-1, the V gene TRBV29-1, with no clear D. Germline V lookup: CDR1 SQVTM, CDR2 ANQGSEA. V lost 7 bases and J lost 0, with 12 bases in between. CDR3 size: 13 residues.